This TCR beta chain was identified in a study of memory CD4+ T cells and cytomegalovirus serostatus (dated by TCRdb to about 2019). About the full investigation: The 35 or so healthy Belgian adults in the cohort included 9 who were CMV seropositive and approximately 25 who were CMV seronegative. CD4+ memory TCRbeta repertoires of a Belgian cohort with known cytomegalovirus serostatus were sequenced in order to replicate a published TCR-based CMV serostatus classifier.

With respect to this clone: There is no known antigen for this receptor. Per-nucleotide qualities are absent, and no much larger clonotype sits a single base away. Other nucleotide sequences in the sample specify the same CDR3.

The Quick-DNA Microprep Kit was used to extract genomic DNA from the sorted cells. Amplification of TCRbeta DNA was done with the immunoSEQ hsTCRbeta kit, following the protocol from the manufacturer. TCRbeta libraries were sequenced on an Illumina MiSeq instrument. The authors' analysis ran thus. Once out-of-frame sequences had been removed, more than 2 million distinct TCRbeta sequences were left, which works out to an average of approximately 70,000 per individual. Each individual was scored according to the count of more than 150 previously reported CMV-associated TCRbeta sequences and the total productive distinct TCRbeta count. A beta-binomial model was reimplemented in Python, and random forests from scikit-learn, run with default parameters, were trained on data from the US cohort. Classifier performance on the Belgian cohort was reported as the median AUC with percentile confidence intervals calculated over 10,000 bootstrap iterations. TCRdb re-hosts the immuneACCESS table, in-frame sequences only. Its copies lack some clones; in the studies checked, an unresolved V gene accounts for under half of them, and the cause for the rest is not known. V, J and clone size reflect that table, while D and trimming were determined from the DNA. This sample comprises around 25,000 clones, roughly three quarters of them detected only once. Of the sample, 0.95% to 1.1% is held by the ten largest clones.

Sequences GTSNPN (CDR1) and SVGIG (CDR2) are obtained from the germline V gene (reference sequence). Its CDR3 holds 16 amino acids, cysteine through phenylalanine. Of the read, only the CDR3 DNA is kept; its 48 bases are in frame from base 1. Unmatched junction bases come to 8, with V trimmed by 2 bases and J by 2 bases. General findings and caveats noted by the study authors: Only CD4+CD45RO+ memory cells were sequenced, in contrast to the original study, in which naive and memory CD4+ and CD8+ populations were covered. The results were interpreted as suggesting that the CMV-associated TCR signature is largely present in the CD4+ memory repertoire. Of fewer than 200 previously reported CMV-associated TCRbeta sequences, about 68 appeared in the CD4+ memory repertoires, each in one to five individuals. On the Belgian cohort, the classifier built on the original framework reached a median bootstrapped AUC of about 0.95, with a 95% CI of 0.76-1.00. For predicting CMV serostatus, the median bootstrapped AUC was approximately 0.96 using the original framework and approximately 0.91 using a US-trained random forest.

Single viable CD3+CD4+CD8-CD45RO+ cells were sorted as memory CD4+ T cells on a FACSAria II. To determine CMV serostatus, a Roche Elecsys assay was used that detects serum IgG against CMV pp150, pp28, p38 and p52. Once the samples were thawed, total CD4+ T cells were enriched through positive selection using CD4 magnetic microbeads. The samples came from a separate study whose specific focus was interrogating the CD4+ T cell memory repertoire. Peripheral blood mononuclear cells were isolated and cryopreserved according to standard operating procedures, and serum was kept at -80 degrees C. The staining used CD3-PerCP (BW264/56), CD4-APC (RPA-T4), CD45RO-PE (UCHT1) and CD8-Pacific Orange (3B5) antibodies, and Sytox blue was used to exclude non-viable cells.

Material for sequencing was memory CD4+ T cells from blood. This TCR derives from an adult in good health and CMV-seronegative. The chain couples TRBV30 to TRBJ2-7, with 11 middle bases fitting TRBD1. The nucleotides are TGTGCCTGGAGTTTCGGGGGGACAGGGGGGACCTACGAGCAGTACTTC. This is translated as CAWSFGGTGGTYEQYF.